Listed below are T cell receptor beta chains from one sample, sequenced in a study of T cell repertoires in cytomegalovirus infection. In TCRdb, the reads were re-called with MiXCR into one record per CDR3 protein. This table has around 55,000 distinct CDR3 sequences, roughly a fifth appearing once. These TCRs' antigens remain unknown. The sample consisted of CD8+ T cells from cultured PBMCs, taken from culture after CMV antigen stimulation. The receptor source for this set is a human donor in good health (CMV status not recorded). Some clones in this sample may be carry-over from other donors' samples. Both conserved end residues are part of each CDR3.

CDR3 protein	CDR3 length	V gene	J gene
CASSTRRGETGASNQPQHF	19	TRBV11-1	TRBJ1-5
CASSDRYTGELFF	13	TRBV2	TRBJ2-2
CSARLGGATDTQYF	14	TRBV20-1	TRBJ2-3
CASSLADSYNYGYTF	15	TRBV7-8	TRBJ1-2
CASSSETTGGASGNTIYF	18	TRBV7-9	TRBJ1-3
CASSLPTGANVLTF	14	TRBV7-9	TRBJ2-6
CASSYSTVNYGYTF	14	TRBV6-6	TRBJ1-2
CASSISRAALGETQYF	16	TRBV19	TRBJ2-5
CASGLVLGQGPNTEAFF	17	TRBV12-5	TRBJ1-1
CASSSGQGRLYEQYF	15	TRBV7-9	TRBJ2-7
CASSSDRTTTSYNEQFF	17	TRBV7-9	TRBJ2-1
CASSGIQDEQFF	12	TRBV7-9	TRBJ2-1
CASSWPGPTNTEAFF	15	TRBV7-2	TRBJ1-1
CASSELWGYTF	11	TRBV2	TRBJ1-2
CASSFGLAEGVADTQYF	17	TRBV7-9	TRBJ2-3
CASSLLSSGNTIYF	14	TRBV7-9	TRBJ1-3
CASSQVGTGGYGYTF	15	TRBV4-1	TRBJ1-2
CASSGTTYEQYF	12	TRBV7-6	TRBJ2-7
CASSLDPSGANVLTF	15	TRBV28	TRBJ2-6
CASSASMGRLSTDTQYF	17	TRBV9	TRBJ2-3
CASSSGQGLRYEQYF	15	TRBV6-6	TRBJ2-7
CASSLSRASGNNEQFF	16	TRBV7-9	TRBJ2-1
CASSLTTGYNYGYTF	15	TRBV7-2	TRBJ1-2
CASSLNRDYRTDTQYF	16	TRBV28	TRBJ2-3
CASSSTGLADNEQFF	15	TRBV12-3/TRBV12-4	TRBJ2-1
CASSLENPSYKNIQYF	16	TRBV11-1	TRBJ2-4
CARSSSNQPQHF	12	TRBV5-3	TRBJ1-5
CASSSISGEETQYF	14	TRBV7-6	TRBJ2-5
CASSLAGEFDQPQHF	15	TRBV7-8	TRBJ1-5
CVSVEGRSTDTQYF	14	TRBV12-3/TRBV12-4	TRBJ2-3
CASRKRATSTDTQYF	15	TRBV12-3/TRBV12-4	TRBJ2-3
CASSVGVVGAKNIQYF	16	TRBV9	TRBJ2-4
CASSLESWESNQPQHF	16	TRBV7-2	TRBJ1-5
CASNLDVSYNEQFF	14	TRBV7-2	TRBJ2-1
CASSLPHNKRTGDEQFF	17	TRBV7-6	TRBJ2-1
CASSPQLAGPYNEQFF	16	TRBV7-9	TRBJ2-1
CASRDPLGRRSNQPQHF	17	TRBV19	TRBJ1-5
CASSTTGGRDTQYF	14	TRBV7-2	TRBJ2-3
CASSFPANSYNEQFF	15	TRBV7-9	TRBJ2-1
CASSPDSTQYF	11	TRBV7-8	TRBJ2-3